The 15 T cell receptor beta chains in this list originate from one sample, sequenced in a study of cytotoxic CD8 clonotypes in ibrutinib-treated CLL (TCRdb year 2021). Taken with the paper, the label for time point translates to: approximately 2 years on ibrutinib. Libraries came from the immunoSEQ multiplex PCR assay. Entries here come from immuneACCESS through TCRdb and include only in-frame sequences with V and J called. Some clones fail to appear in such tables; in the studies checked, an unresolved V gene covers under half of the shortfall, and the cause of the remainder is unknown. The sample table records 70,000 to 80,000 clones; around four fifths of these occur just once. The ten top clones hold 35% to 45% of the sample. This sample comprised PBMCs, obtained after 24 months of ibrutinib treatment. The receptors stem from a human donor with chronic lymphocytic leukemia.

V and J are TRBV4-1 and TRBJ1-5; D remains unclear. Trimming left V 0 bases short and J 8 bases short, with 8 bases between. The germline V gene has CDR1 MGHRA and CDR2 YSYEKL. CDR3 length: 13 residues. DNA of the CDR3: TGCGCCAGCAGCCAAGATCAATTAAAGCCCCAGCATTTT. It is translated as CASSQDQLKPQHF.

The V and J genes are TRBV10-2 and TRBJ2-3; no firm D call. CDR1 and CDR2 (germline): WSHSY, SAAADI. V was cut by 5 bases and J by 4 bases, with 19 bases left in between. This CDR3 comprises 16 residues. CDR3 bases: TGCGCCAGCAGTCCCCCCCGACGCCTAAGGGCAGATACGCAGTATTTT. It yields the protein CASSPPRRLRADTQYF.

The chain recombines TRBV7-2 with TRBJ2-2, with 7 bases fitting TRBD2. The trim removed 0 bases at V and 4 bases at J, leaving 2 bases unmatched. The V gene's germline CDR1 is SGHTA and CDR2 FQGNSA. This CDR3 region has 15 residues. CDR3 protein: CASSLALAATGELFF. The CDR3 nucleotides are TGTGCCAGCAGCTTAGCCCTAGCGGCCACCGGGGAGCTGTTTTTT.

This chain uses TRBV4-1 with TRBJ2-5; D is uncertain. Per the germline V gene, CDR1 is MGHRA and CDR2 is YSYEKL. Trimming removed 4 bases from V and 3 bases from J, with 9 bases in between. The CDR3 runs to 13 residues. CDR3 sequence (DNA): TGCGCCAGCAGCCCCGACCCCGAAGAGACCCAGTACTTC. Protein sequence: CASSPDPEETQYF.

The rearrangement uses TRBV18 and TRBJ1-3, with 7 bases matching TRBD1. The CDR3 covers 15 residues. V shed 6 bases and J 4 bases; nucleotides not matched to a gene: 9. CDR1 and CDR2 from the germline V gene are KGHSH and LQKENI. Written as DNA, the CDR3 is TGTGCCAGCTCCCCCCAGGGGGTGACGGGAAACACCATATATTTT. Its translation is CASSPQGVTGNTIYF.

The CDR3 bases are TGTGCCAGTGTAGGGGAACCCAATAGCAATCAGCCCCAGCATTTT. Translating gives CASVGEPNSNQPQHF. The rearrangement joins TRBV19 to TRBJ1-5, with a possible D match to TRBD1 (5 bases). The V gene's germline CDR1 is LNHDA and CDR2 SQIVND (reference sequence). Trimming took off 8 bases at V and 0 bases at J, with 14 bases between the two ends. The CDR3 contains 15 residues.

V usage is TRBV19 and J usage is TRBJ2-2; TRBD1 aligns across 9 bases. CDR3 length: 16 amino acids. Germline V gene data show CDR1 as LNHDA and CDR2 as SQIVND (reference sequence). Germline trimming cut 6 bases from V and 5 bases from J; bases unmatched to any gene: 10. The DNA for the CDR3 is TGTGCCAGTAGAAAACAGGGGGCGAGGGGGACCGGGGAGCTGTTTTTT. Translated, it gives CASRKQGARGTGELFF. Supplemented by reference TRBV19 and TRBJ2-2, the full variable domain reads DGGITQSPKYLFRKEGQNVTLSCEQNLNHDAMYWYRQDPGQGLRLIYYSQIVNDFQKGDIAEGYSVSREKKESFPLTVTSAQKNPTAFYLCASRKQGARGTGELFFGEGSRLTVL.

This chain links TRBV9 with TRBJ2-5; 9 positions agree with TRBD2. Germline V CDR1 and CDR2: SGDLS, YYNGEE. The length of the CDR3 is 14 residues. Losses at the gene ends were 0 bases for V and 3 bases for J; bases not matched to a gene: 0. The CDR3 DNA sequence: TGTGCCAGCAGCGTAGTAGCGGGAGAAGAGACCCAGTACTTC. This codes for CASSVVAGEETQYF.

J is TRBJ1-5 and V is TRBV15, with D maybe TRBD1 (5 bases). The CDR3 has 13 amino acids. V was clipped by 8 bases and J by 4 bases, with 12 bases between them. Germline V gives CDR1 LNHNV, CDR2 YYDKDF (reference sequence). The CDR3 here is CATVQGLNQPQHF. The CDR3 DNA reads TGTGCCACCGTCCAGGGTTTAAATCAGCCCCAGCATTTT. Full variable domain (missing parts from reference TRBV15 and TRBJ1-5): DAMVIQNPRYQVTQFGKPVTLSCSQTLNHNVMYWYQQKSSQAPKLLFHYYDKDFNNEADTPDNFQSRRPNTSFCFLDIRSPGLGDTAMYLCATVQGLNQPQHFGDGTRLSIL.

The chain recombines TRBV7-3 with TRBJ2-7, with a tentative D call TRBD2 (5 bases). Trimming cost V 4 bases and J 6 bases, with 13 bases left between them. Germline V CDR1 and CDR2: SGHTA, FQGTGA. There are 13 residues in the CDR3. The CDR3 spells CASSWTSEGEQYF. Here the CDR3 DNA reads TGTGCCAGCAGCTGGACTTCCGAGGGCGAGCAGTACTTC.

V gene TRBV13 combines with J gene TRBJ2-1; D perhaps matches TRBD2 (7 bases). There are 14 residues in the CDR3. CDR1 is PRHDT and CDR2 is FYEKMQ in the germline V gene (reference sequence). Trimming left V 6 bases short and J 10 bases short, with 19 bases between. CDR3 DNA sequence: TGTGCCAGCAGTGAAGGTCCTTGGGGGGGCGAGCAGTTCTTC. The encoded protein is CASSEGPWGGEQFF.

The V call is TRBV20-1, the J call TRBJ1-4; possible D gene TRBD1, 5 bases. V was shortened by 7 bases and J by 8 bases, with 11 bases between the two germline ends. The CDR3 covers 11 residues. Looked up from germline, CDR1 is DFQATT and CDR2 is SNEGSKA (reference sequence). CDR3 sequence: CSVTGDEKLFF. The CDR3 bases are TGCAGTGTTACAGGTGACGAAAAACTGTTTTTT.

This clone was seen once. CDR3 protein: CASSSPSLGEQFF. Written as DNA, the CDR3 is TGTGCCAGCAGTTCCCCCTCTTTGGGTGAGCAGTTCTTC. This chain links TRBV6-5 with TRBJ2-1; D is unresolved. In germline, CDR1 is MNHEY, CDR2 SVGAGI. This CDR3 spans 13 amino acids. Trimming took 4 bases from V and 9 from J, leaving 13 bases between them.

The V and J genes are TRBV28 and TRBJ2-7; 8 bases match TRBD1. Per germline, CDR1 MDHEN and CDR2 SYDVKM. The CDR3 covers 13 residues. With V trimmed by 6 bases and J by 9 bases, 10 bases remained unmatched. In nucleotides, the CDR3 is TGTGCCAGCAGGCTGGACAGGGCGGGCGGGCAGTACTTC. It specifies CASRLDRAGGQYF.

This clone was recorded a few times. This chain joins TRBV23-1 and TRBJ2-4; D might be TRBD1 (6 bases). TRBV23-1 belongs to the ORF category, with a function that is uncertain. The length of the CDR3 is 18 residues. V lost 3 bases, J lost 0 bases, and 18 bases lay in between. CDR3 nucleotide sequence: TGCGCCAGCAGTCAGGGGGCTCGAGTGATATTAGCCAAAAACATTCAGTACTTC. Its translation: CASSQGARVILAKNIQYF.